This T cell receptor beta chain was observed in a study of beta chain features in type 1 diabetes. Study observations and caveats: Shortening that was moderate but significant affected the TCRB CDR3s of Type 1 diabetes patients in all four CD4+ subsets.

Of note for this clone: The target antigen is unknown.

TCRB transcripts that were expressed got sequenced, as all of the isolated RNA had been reverse transcribed. Average reads for naive, central memory and regulatory T cell samples were several million. Assay used: immunoSEQ multiplex PCR; TCRdb lists only in-frame clones, some missing. The data show some 700,000 clones, over 10% seen once. Germline-derived CDR1 and CDR2 are SEHNR and FQNEAQ (reference sequence). This CDR3 has 14 residues. The germline V and J ends were trimmed by 1 base and 3 bases, with 8 bases remaining between them. A single heparinised draw of roughly 110 mL on average was taken per donor. CD45RO/CCR7/CD25/CD127/CD95/CD27 staining was used to isolate CD4+ naive, central memory, regulatory and stem cell-like memory cells by sorting.

This TCR was sampled from a young man with type 1 diabetes. This chain uses TRBV7-9 with TRBJ2-3, with D perhaps TRBD2 (6 bases). Sequences were obtained from naive CD4+ T cells from blood. The CDR3 nucleotides are TGTGCCAGCAGCTTAGTACGGGGGACAGATACGCAGTATTTT. It translates to CASSLVRGTDTQYF.